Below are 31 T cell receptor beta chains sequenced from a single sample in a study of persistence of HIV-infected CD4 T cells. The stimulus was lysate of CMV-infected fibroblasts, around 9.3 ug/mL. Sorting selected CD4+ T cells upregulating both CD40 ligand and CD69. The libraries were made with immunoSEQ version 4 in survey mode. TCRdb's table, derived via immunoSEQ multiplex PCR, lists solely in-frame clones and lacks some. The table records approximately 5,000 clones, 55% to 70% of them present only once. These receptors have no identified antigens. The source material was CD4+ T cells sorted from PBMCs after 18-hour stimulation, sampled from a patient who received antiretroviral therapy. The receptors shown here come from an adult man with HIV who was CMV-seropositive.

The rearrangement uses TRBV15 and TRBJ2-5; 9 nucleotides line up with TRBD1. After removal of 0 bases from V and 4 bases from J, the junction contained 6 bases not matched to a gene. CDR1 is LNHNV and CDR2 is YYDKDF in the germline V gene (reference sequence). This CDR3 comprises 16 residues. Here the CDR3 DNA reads TGTGCCACCAGCAGAGATCGAACAGGGGGCGCAGAGACCCAGTACTTC. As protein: CATSRDRTGGAETQYF.

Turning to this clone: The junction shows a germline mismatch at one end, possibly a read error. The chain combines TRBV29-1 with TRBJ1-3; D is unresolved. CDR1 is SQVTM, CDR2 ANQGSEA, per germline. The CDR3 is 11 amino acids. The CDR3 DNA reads TGCAGCGTTGAGCTGCCGAAACACCATATATTT. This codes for CSVELPKHHIF. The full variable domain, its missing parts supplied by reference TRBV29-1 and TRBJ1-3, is SAVISQKPSRDICQRGTSLTIQCQVDSQVTMMFWYRQQPGQSLTLIATANQGSEATYESGFVIDKFPISRPNLTFSTLTVSNMSPEDSSIYLCSVELPKHHIFGEGSWLTVV.

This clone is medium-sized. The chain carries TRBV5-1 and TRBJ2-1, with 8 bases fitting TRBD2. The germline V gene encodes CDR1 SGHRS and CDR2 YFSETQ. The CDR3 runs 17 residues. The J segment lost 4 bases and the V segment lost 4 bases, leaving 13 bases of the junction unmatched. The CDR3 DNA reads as TGCGCCAGCAGCAGTCACTTGGGGACTAGGGTATACAATGAGCAGTTCTTC. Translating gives CASSSHLGTRVYNEQFF.

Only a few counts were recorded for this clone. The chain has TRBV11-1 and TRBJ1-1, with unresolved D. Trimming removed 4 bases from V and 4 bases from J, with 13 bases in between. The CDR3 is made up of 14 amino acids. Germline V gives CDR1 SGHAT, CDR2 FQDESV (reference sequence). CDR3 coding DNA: TGTGCCAGCAGCTACACCGATCAGAGCACTGAAGCTTTCTTT. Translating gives CASSYTDQSTEAFF.

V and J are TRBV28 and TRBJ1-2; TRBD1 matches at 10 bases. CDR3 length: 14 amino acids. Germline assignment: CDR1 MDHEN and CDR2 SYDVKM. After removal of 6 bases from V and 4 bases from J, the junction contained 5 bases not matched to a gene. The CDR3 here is CASRSGTGAYGYTF. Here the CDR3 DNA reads TGTGCCAGCAGATCCGGGACAGGGGCCTATGGCTACACCTTC.

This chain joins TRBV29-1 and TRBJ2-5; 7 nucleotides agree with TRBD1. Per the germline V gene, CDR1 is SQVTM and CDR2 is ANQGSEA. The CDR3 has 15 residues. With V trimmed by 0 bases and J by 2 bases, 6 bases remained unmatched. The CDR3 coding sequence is TGCAGCGTTGAAGAAGGGGGCGGAAGGCAAGAGACCCAGTACTTC. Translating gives CSVEEGGGRQETQYF.

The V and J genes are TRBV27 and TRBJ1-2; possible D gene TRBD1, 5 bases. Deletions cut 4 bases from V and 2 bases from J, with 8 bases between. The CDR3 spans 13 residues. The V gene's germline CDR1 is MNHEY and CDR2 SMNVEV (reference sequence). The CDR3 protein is CASSSRQNYGYTF. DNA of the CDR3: TGTGCCAGCAGTTCCCGACAGAACTATGGCTACACCTTC.

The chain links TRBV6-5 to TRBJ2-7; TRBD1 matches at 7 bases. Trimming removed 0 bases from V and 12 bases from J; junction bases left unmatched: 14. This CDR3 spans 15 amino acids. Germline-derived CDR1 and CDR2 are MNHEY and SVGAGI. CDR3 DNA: TGTGCCAGCAGTTACTCAGGGGGCCCCCTTGAAAAGCTGTACTTC. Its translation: CASSYSGGPLEKLYF.

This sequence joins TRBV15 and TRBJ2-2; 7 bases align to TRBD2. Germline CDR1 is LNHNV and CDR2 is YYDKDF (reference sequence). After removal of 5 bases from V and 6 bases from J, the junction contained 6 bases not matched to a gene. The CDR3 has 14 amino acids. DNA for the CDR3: TGTGCCACCAGCGGGCGGGGGTATTCCGGGGAGCTGTTTTTT. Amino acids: CATSGRGYSGELFF.

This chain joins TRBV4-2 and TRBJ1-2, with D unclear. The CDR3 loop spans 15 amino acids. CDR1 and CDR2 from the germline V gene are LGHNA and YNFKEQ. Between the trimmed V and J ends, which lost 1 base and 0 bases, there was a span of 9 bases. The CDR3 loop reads CASSQVASSNYGYTF. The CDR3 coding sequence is TGTGCCAGCAGCCAAGTTGCATCATCTAACTATGGCTACACCTTC.

The CDR3: CASSLRVLAGAGDEQFF. CDR3 sequence (DNA): TGTGCCAGCAGCTTACGGGTGCTAGCGGGTGCCGGGGATGAGCAGTTCTTC. The rearrangement joins TRBV7-3 to TRBJ2-1; TRBD2 aligns across 8 bases. After removal of 2 bases from V and 8 bases from J, the junction contained 14 bases not matched to a gene. Germline V gene sequence: CDR1 SGHTA, CDR2 FQGTGA. CDR3 length equals 17 residues.

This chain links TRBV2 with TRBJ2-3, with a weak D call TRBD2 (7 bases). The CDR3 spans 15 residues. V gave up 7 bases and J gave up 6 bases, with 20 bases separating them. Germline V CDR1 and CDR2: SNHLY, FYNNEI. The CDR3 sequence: CASTRMRGGPDTQYF. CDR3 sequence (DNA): TGTGCCAGCACCCGAATGAGGGGGGGCCCGGATACGCAGTATTTT.

The CDR3 DNA reads TGTGCCAGCAGCTTAAGCACTAGCGGGGGAGAGACCCAGTACTTC. Its protein is CASSLSTSGGETQYF. The chain uses TRBV7-3 and TRBJ2-5, with 11 nucleotides matching TRBD2. Unmatched junction bases numbered 2, after V lost 1 base and J lost 4 bases. The CDR3 loop spans 15 amino acids. Germline CDR1 and CDR2: SGHTA and FQGTGA. The full variable domain, with the rest looked up from reference TRBV7-3 and TRBJ2-5, is GAGVSQTPSNKVTEKGKYVELRCDPISGHTALYWYRQSLGQGPEFLIYFQGTGAADDSGLPNDRFFAVRPEGSVSTLKIQRTERGDSAVYLCASSLSTSGGETQYFGPGTRLLVL.

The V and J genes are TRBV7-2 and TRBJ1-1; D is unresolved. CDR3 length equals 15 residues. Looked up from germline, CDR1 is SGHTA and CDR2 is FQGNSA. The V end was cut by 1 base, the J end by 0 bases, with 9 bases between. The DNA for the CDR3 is TGTGCCAGCAGCTTAGTTACCAGGTTGAACACTGAAGCTTTCTTT. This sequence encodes CASSLVTRLNTEAFF.

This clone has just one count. CDR3 DNA sequence: TGTGCCATCAAATCAGGGCCCGAGCTTCGTGGGGAGCTGTTTTTT. Translated, it gives CAIKSGPELRGELFF. The chain uses TRBV10-3 and TRBJ2-2; tentative D call: TRBD1 (5 bases). The germline CDR1 and CDR2 sequences are ENHRY and SYGVKD. The CDR3 has 15 amino acids. The ends were cut back, 7 bases at V and 8 bases at J, with 20 bases in the middle.

CDR3 residues: CATDGTAGTKGVHF. CDR3 sequence (DNA): TGTGCCACAGATGGGACTGCCGGAACGAAAGGGGTCCACTTT. The chain recombines TRBV10-3 with TRBJ1-6; D is possibly TRBD1 (5 bases). Trimming shortened V by 10 bases and J by 17 bases, and 27 bases separated the two germline ends. This CDR3 has 14 residues. Looked up from germline, CDR1 is ENHRY and CDR2 is SYGVKD.

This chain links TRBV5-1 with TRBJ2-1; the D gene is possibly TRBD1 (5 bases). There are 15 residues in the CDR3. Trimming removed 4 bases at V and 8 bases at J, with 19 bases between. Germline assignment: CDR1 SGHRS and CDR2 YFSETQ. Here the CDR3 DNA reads TGCGCCAGCAGCGATTCAGGGAACAAATTCGATGAGCAGTTCTTC. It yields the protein CASSDSGNKFDEQFF. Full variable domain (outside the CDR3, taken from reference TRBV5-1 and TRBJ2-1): KAGVTQTPRYLIKTRGQQVTLSCSPISGHRSVSWYQQTPGQGLQFLFEYFSETQRNKGNFPGRFSGRQFSNSRSEMNVSTLELGDSALYLCASSDSGNKFDEQFFGPGTRLTVL.

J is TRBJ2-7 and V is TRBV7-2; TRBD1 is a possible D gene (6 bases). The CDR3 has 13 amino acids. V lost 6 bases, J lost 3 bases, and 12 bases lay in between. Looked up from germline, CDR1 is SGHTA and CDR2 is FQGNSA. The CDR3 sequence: CASSQDRYYEQYF. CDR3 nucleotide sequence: TGTGCCAGCAGTCAAGACAGGTACTACGAGCAGTACTTC. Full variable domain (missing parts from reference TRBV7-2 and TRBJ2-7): GAGVSQSPSNKVTEKGKDVELRCDPISGHTALYWYRQSLGQGLEFLIYFQGNSAPDKSGLPSDRFSAERTGGSVSTLTIQRTQQEDSAVYLCASSQDRYYEQYFGPGTRLTVT.

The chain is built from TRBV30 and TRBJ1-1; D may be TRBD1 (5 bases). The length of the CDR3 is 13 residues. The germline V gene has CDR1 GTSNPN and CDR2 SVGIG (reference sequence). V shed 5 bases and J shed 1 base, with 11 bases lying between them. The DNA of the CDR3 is TGTGCCTGGGACGGACACCCGAACACTGAAGCTTTCTTT. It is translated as CAWDGHPNTEAFF.

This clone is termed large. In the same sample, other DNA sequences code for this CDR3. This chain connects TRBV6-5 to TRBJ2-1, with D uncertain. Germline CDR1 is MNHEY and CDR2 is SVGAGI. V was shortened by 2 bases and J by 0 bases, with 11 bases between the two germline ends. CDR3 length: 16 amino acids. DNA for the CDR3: TGTGCCAGCAGTTACCGTAGGCCGAGCTCCTACAATGAGCAGTTCTTC. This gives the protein CASSYRRPSSYNEQFF.

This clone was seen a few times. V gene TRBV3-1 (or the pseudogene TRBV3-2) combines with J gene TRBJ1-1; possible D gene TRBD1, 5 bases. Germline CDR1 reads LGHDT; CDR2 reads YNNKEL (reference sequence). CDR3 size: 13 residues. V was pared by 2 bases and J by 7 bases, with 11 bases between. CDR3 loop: CASSQRQNVEAFF. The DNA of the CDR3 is TGTGCCAGCAGCCAACGACAGAATGTTGAAGCTTTCTTT.

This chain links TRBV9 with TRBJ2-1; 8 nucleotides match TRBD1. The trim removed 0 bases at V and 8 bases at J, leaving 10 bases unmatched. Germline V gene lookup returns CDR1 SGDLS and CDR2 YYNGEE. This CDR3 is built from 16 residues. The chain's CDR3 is CASSVAQGALGDEQFF. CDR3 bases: TGTGCCAGCAGCGTAGCTCAGGGGGCCCTAGGAGATGAGCAGTTCTTC.

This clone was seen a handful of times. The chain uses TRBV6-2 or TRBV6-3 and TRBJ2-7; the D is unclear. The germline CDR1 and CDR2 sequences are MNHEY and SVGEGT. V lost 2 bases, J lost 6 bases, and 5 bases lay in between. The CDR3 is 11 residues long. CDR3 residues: CASSYVSEQYF. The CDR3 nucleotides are TGTGCCAGCAGTTACGTCAGCGAGCAGTACTTC.

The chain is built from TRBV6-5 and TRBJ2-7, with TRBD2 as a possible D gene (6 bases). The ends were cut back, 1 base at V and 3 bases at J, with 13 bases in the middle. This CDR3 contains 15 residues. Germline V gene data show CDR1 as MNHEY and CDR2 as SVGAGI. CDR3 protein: CASSYFPGDFYEQYF. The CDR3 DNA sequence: TGTGCCAGCAGTTACTTTCCCGGGGACTTCTACGAGCAGTACTTC.

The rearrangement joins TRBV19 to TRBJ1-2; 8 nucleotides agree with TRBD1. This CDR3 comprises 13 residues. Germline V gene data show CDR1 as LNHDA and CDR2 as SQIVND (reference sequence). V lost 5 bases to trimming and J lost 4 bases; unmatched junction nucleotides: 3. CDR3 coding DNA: TGTGCCAGTAGTCGACAGGGGATCTATGGCTACACCTTC. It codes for CASSRQGIYGYTF. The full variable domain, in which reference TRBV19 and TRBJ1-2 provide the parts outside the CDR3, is DGGITQSPKYLFRKEGQNVTLSCEQNLNHDAMYWYRQDPGQGLRLIYYSQIVNDFQKGDIAEGYSVSREKKESFPLTVTSAQKNPTAFYLCASSRQGIYGYTFGSGTRLTVV.

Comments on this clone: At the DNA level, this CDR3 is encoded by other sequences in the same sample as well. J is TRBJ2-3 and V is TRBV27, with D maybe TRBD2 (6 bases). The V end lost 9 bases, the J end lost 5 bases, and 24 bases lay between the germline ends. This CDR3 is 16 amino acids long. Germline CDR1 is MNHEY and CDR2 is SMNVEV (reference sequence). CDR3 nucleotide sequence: TGTGCCAGTAGTCCCCTTGGGGTAGCGGTTAAAGATACGCAGTATTTT. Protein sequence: CASSPLGVAVKDTQYF.

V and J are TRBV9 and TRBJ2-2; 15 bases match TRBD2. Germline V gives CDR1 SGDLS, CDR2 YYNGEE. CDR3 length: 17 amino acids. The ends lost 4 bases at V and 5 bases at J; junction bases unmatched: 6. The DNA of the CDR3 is TGTGCCAGCAGCCCCGGACTAGCGGGGGGGCTAACCGGGGAGCTGTTTTTT. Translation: CASSPGLAGGLTGELFF.

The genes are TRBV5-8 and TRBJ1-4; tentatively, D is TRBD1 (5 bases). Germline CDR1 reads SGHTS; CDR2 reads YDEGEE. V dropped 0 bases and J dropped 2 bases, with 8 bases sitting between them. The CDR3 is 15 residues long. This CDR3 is CASSLVGGTNEKLFF. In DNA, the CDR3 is TGTGCCAGCAGCTTGGTTGGGGGGACTAATGAAAAACTGTTTTTT.

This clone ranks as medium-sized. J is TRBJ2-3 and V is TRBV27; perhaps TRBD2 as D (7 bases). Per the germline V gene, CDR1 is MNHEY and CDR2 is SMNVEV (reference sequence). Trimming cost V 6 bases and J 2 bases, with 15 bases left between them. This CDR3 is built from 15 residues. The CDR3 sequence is CASRPRGANTDTQYF. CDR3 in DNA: TGTGCCAGCAGGCCTCGGGGGGCAAACACAGATACGCAGTATTTT.

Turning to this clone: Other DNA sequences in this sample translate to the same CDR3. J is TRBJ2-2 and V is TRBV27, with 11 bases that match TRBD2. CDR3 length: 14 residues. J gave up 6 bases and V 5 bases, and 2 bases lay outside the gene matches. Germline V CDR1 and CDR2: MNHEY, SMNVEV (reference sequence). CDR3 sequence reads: CASSPGLAAGELFF. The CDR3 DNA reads TGTGCCAGCAGTCCGGGACTAGCGGCCGGGGAGCTGTTTTTT.

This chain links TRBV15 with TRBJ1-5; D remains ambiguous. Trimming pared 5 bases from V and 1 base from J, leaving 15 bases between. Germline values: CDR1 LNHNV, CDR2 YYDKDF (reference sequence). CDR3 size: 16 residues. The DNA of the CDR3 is TGTGCCACCAGCTCTGGTAGAGGGAAAAGCAATCAGCCCCAGCATTTT. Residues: CATSSGRGKSNQPQHF.